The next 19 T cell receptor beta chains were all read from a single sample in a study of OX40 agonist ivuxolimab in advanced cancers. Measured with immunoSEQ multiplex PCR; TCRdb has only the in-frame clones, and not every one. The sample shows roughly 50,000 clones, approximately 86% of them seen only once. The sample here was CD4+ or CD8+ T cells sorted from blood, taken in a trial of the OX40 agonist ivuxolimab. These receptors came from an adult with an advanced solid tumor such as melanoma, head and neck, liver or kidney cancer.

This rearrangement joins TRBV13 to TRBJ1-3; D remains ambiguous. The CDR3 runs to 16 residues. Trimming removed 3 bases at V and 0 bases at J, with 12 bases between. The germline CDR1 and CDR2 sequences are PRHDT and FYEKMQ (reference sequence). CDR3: CASSFVRPYSGNTIYF. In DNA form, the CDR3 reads TGTGCCAGCAGCTTTGTAAGGCCGTACTCTGGAAACACCATATATTTT.

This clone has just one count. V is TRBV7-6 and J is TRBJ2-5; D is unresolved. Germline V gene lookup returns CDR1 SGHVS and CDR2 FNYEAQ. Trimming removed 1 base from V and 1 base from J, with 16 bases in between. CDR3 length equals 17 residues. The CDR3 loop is CASSLEGHASSQETQYF. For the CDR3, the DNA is TGTGCCAGCAGCTTAGAAGGGCACGCGAGTTCCCAAGAGACCCAGTACTTC.

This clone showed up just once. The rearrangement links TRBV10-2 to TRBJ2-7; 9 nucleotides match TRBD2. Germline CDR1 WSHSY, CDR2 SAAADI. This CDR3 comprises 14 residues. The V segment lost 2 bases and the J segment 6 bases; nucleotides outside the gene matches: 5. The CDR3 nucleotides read TGCGCCAGCAGTGAGGCGGGGGGGCAGCGCGAGCAGTACGTC. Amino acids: CASSEAGGQREQYV.

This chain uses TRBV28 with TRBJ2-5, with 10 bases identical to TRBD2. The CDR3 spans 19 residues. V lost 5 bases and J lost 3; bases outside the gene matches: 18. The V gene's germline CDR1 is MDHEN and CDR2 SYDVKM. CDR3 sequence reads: CASSPVKRTGTSVEETQYF. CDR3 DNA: TGTGCCAGCAGTCCAGTGAAGAGAACCGGGACTAGCGTTGAAGAGACCCAGTACTTC.

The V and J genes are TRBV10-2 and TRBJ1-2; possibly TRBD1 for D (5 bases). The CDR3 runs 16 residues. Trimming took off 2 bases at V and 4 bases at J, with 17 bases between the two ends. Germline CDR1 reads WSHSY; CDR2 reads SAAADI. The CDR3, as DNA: TGCGCCAGCAGTGAGGCGGGGGACGGACTCCTCTATGGCTACACCTTC. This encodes CASSEAGDGLLYGYTF.

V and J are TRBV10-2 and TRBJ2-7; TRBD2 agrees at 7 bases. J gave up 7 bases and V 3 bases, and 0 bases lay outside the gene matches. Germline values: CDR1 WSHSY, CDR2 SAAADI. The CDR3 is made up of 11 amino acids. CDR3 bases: TGCGCCAGCAGTGACGGGGGGGAGCAGTACGTC. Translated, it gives CASSDGGEQYV.

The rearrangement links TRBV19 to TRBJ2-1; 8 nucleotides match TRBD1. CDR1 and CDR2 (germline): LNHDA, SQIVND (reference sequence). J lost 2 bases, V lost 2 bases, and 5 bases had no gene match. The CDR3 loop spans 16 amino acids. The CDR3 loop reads CASSINPGGAYNEQFF. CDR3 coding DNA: TGTGCCAGTAGTATAAACCCAGGGGGCGCCTACAATGAGCAGTTCTTC.

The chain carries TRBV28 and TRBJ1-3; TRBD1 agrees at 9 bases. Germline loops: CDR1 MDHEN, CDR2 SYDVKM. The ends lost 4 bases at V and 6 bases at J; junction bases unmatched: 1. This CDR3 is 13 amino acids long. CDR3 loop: CASSWTGENTIYF. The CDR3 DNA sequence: TGTGCCAGCAGTTGGACAGGGGAAAACACCATATATTTT.

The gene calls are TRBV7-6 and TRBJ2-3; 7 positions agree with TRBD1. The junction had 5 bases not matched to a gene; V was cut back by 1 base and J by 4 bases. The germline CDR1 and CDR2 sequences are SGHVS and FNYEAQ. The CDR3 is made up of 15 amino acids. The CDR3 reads CASSLGQGWADTQYF. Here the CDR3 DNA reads TGTGCCAGCAGCTTAGGACAGGGCTGGGCAGATACGCAGTATTTT.

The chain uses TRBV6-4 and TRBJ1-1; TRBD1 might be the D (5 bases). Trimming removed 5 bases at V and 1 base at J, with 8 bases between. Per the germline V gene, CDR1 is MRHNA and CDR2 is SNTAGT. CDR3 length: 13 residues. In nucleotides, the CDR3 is TGTGCCAGCAGTTCGGGGGGGAACACTGAAGCTTTCTTT. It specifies CASSSGGNTEAFF.

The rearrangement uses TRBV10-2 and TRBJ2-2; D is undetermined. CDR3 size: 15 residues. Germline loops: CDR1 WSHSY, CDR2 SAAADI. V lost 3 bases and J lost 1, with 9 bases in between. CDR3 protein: CASSEFGRNTGELFF. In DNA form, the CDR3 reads TGCGCCAGCAGTGAATTCGGGCGGAACACCGGGGAGCTGTTTTTT.

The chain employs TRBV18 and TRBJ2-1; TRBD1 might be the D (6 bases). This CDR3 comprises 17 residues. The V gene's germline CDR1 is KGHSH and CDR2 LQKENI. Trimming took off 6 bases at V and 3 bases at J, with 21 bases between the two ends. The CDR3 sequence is CASSPHHPADSYNEQFF. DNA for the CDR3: TGTGCCAGCTCCCCTCACCACCCAGCGGACAGCTACAATGAGCAGTTCTTC.

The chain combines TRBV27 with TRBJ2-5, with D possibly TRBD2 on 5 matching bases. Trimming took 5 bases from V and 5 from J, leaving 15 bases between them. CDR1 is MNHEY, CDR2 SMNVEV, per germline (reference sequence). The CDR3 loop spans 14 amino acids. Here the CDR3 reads CASSDRAWEETQYF. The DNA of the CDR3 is TGTGCCAGCAGTGACCGGGCCTGGGAGGAGACCCAGTACTTC.

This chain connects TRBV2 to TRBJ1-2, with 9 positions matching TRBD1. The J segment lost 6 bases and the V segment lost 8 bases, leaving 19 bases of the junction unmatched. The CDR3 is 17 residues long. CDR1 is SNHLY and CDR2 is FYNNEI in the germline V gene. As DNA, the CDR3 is TGTGCCAGCCGCCTCTCCCGGGACAGGGTAGTAGTGGATGGCTACACCTTC. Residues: CASRLSRDRVVVDGYTF.

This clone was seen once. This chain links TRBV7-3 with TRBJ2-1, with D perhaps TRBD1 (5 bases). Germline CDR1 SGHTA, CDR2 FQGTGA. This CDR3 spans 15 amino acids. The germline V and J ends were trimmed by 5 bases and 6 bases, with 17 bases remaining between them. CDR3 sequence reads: CASSPDWGPTNEQFF. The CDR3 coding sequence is TGTGCCAGCAGCCCAGACTGGGGCCCAACCAATGAGCAGTTCTTC.

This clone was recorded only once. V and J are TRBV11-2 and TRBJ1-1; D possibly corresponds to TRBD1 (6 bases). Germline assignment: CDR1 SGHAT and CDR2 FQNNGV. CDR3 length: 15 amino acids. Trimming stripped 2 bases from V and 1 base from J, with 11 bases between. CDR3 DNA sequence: TGTGCCAGCAGCTTATTGGACAGTGGGAACACTGAAGCTTTCTTT. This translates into CASSLLDSGNTEAFF. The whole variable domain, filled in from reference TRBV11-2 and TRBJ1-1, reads EAGVAQSPRYKIIEKRQSVAFWCNPISGHATLYWYQQILGQGPKLLIQFQNNGVVDDSQLPKDRFSAERLKGVDSTLKIQPAKLEDSAVYLCASSLLDSGNTEAFFGQGTRLTVV.

DNA for the CDR3: TGCGCCAGCAGCAGCGCTCTAGCGTGGAATGAGCAGTTCTTC. This sequence encodes CASSSALAWNEQFF. The V gene is TRBV5-1, the J gene TRBJ2-1, with D tentatively TRBD2 (6 bases). The CDR3 is 14 residues long. CDR1 SGHRS and CDR2 YFSETQ come from the germline V gene. Trimming left V 4 bases short and J 7 bases short, with 15 bases between.

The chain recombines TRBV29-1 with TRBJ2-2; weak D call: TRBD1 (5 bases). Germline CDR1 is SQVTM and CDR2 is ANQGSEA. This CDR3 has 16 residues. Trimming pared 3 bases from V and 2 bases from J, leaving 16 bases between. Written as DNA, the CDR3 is TGCAGCGTTGAGTCCGCAGGGCGACAAAACACCGGGGAGCTGTTTTTT. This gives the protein CSVESAGRQNTGELFF.

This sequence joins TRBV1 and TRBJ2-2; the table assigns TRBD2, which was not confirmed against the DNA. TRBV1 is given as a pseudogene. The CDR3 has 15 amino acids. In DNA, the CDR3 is TGCACCAGCAGCCAAAGCGGGGGTTACACCGGGGAGCTGTTTTTT. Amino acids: CTSSQSGGYTGELFF.